This TCR beta chain was sequenced in a study of shared clonotypes between healthy human individuals. Across the whole study: The study enrolled two women and three men aged 18 to 49. Overall study findings and caveats: Measured sharing among donors was expected to vary with sequencing depth.

The CDR3 spans 15 residues. V lost 5 bases to trimming and J lost 1 base, with 12 bases between them. CDR1 is SEHNR, CDR2 FQNEAQ, per germline (reference sequence). As concerns this clone: Its antigen is unidentified.

It was at deep level that the assay was run. Ten immunoSEQ deep assay plates held the unsorted PBMC DNA. Measured with immunoSEQ multiplex PCR; TCRdb has only the in-frame clones, and not every one. The top ten clones hold about 13% of a sample with some 530,000 clones, 81% of them seen once. Sample: PBMCs. The clonotype comes from a woman aged 40-49 years in good health. Some clones in this sample may be carry-over from other donors' samples. The chain is built from TRBV7-9 and TRBJ2-1, with TRBD2 as a possible D gene (7 bases). The CDR3 reads CASSQGRGSYNEQFF. The DNA for the CDR3 is TGTGCCAGCAGCCAGGGGAGGGGGTCCTACAATGAGCAGTTCTTC.